This T cell receptor (beta chain) was retrieved from a study of a mutant IDH1 vaccine in newly diagnosed glioma. The time point: week 5, during vaccination. Topical imiquimod accompanied each vaccine dose, which consisted of 300 ug of mutant IDH1 20-mer peptide. Method: immunoSEQ multiplex PCR; TCRdb's copy keeps in-frame clones and lacks some. Of roughly 30,000 clones listed, about nine tenths are singletons. The CDR3 consists of 9 residues. CDR1 ENHRY and CDR2 SYGVKD come from the germline V gene. Trimming took 8 bases from V and 7 from J, leaving 3 bases between them. About this clone itself: The target antigen is unknown.

The J gene is TRBJ2-1, the V gene TRBV10-3; no clear D gene. This TCR came from a woman aged 40 to 50 with glioma. Some clones in this sample may be carry-over from other donors' samples. Sequenced material: peripheral blood mononuclear cells (PBMCs), taken from a glioma patient whose treatment included an IDH1 peptide vaccine. The CDR3 DNA reads TGTGCCATCGGAAATGAGCAGTTCTTC. This encodes CAIGNEQFF.